This entry lists 10 T cell receptor beta chains sequenced from one sample in a study of T cell responses to AZD1222 COVID-19 vaccine. Clones were sequenced by immunoSEQ multiplex PCR, and TCRdb holds only the in-frame ones, with some missing. The repertoire has over 15,000 clones, approximately 90% of them found once; the top ten carry around 3%. Specimen: peripheral blood, collected 28 days after the second AZD1222 dose. The receptor source for this set is an adult who received the AZD1222 COVID-19 vaccine.

The chain has TRBV28 and TRBJ2-3; D gene uncertain. The CDR3 is 17 amino acids. Between the trimmed V and J ends, which lost 4 bases and 6 bases, there was a span of 23 bases. CDR1 is MDHEN and CDR2 is SYDVKM in the germline V gene. As DNA, the CDR3 is TGTGCCAGCAGTTCCAAGGTCGCAGTCCTACGTGTGGATACGCAGTATTTT. Its protein is CASSSKVAVLRVDTQYF.

This chain uses TRBV5-1 with TRBJ2-3; TRBD2 agrees at 9 bases. The CDR3 has 16 residues. Germline V CDR1 and CDR2: SGHRS, YFSETQ. The junction had 8 bases not matched to a gene; V was cut back by 4 bases and J by 2 bases. The CDR3 loop is CASSRSGGGDTDTQYF. The CDR3, as DNA: TGCGCCAGCAGCAGGAGTGGCGGGGGGGACACAGATACGCAGTATTTT. Based on the CDR3 plus reference TRBV5-1 and TRBJ2-3, the full variable domain is KAGVTQTPRYLIKTRGQQVTLSCSPISGHRSVSWYQQTPGQGLQFLFEYFSETQRNKGNFPGRFSGRQFSNSRSEMNVSTLELGDSALYLCASSRSGGGDTDTQYFGPGTRLTVL.

The rearrangement links TRBV9 to TRBJ1-1; 7 bases match TRBD1. Trimming took 4 bases from V and 2 from J; bases not matched to a gene: 5. Germline V gene lookup returns CDR1 SGDLS and CDR2 YYNGEE. The CDR3 is made up of 14 amino acids. CDR3 protein: CASSPRQGNTEAFF. The CDR3 nucleotides read TGTGCCAGCAGCCCCCGACAGGGCAACACTGAAGCTTTCTTT. The variable domain in full, with the rest retrieved from reference TRBV9 and TRBJ1-1, is DSGVTQTPKHLITATGQRVTLRCSPRSGDLSVYWYQQSLDQGLQFLIQYYNGEERAKGNILERFSAQQFPDLHSELNLSSLELGDSALYFCASSPRQGNTEAFFGQGTRLTVV.

This clone was observed a handful of times. This sequence joins TRBV25-1 and TRBJ1-2; TRBD1 matches 8 bases. Germline V gene sequence: CDR1 MGHDK, CDR2 SYGVNS. This CDR3 spans 17 amino acids. The V gene end was trimmed by 3 bases and the J gene end by 0 bases; junction bases not matched to a gene: 9. The CDR3 DNA follows: TGTGCCAGCAGTGAGCCCGGGACAGGCGCTTCTAACTATGGCTACACCTTC. This gives the protein CASSEPGTGASNYGYTF.

In nucleotides, the CDR3 is TGTGCCAGCAGTTTTGTCACTGAAGCTTTCTTT. It codes for CASSFVTEAFF. The rearrangement uses TRBV28 and TRBJ1-1; D is ambiguous. In germline, CDR1 is MDHEN, CDR2 SYDVKM. V was clipped by 3 bases and J by 4 bases, with 3 bases between them. The CDR3 is made up of 11 amino acids.

The genes are TRBV7-2 and TRBJ1-5; possibly TRBD1 for D (6 bases). The CDR3 has 15 residues. Trimming took off 3 bases at V and 1 base at J, with 10 bases between the two ends. Germline V CDR1 and CDR2: SGHTA, FQGNSA. Written as DNA, the CDR3 is TGTGCCAGCAGCTTCAGGGGATCGAGCAATCAGCCCCAGCATTTT. This sequence encodes CASSFRGSSNQPQHF.

This sequence joins TRBV7-2 and TRBJ1-6; no clear D. Germline V CDR1 and CDR2: SGHTA, FQGNSA. V shed 3 bases and J shed 9 bases, with 18 bases lying between them. The CDR3 is made up of 16 amino acids. CDR3 nucleotide sequence: TGTGCCAGCAGCTTCATAGACACCCCGACGGGTTCACCCCTCCACTTT. As protein: CASSFIDTPTGSPLHF. The full variable domain, completed using reference TRBV7-2 and TRBJ1-6, is GAGVSQSPSNKVTEKGKDVELRCDPISGHTALYWYRQSLGQGLEFLIYFQGNSAPDKSGLPSDRFSAERTGGSVSTLTIQRTQQEDSAVYLCASSFIDTPTGSPLHFGNGTRLTVT.

The V call is TRBV19, the J call TRBJ1-2; D gene uncertain. Germline V CDR1 and CDR2: LNHDA, SQIVND (reference sequence). This CDR3 has 13 amino acids. Between the trimmed V and J ends, which lost 6 bases and 4 bases, there was a span of 12 bases. The chain's CDR3 is CASSQDGIYGYTF. The CDR3 coding sequence is TGTGCCAGTAGCCAAGACGGGATCTATGGCTACACCTTC.

The chain couples TRBV7-8 to TRBJ2-3; 7 nucleotides match TRBD1. Germline CDR1 SGHVS, CDR2 FQNEAQ. This CDR3 is 16 amino acids long. After removal of 2 bases from V and 1 base from J, the junction contained 6 bases not matched to a gene. CDR3 sequence reads: CASSLRGRIGTDTQYF. CDR3 in DNA: TGTGCCAGCAGCTTAAGGGGGCGTATAGGCACAGATACGCAGTATTTT.

This chain joins TRBV5-5 and TRBJ1-2; the D is unclear. Germline loops: CDR1 SGHKS, CDR2 YYEKEE (reference sequence). Trimming cost V 0 bases and J 9 bases, with 15 bases left between them. This CDR3 spans 14 amino acids. CDR3 DNA sequence: TGTGCCAGCAGCTTGGCCAAGGGAGTTGTGAGCTACACCTTC. Protein sequence: CASSLAKGVVSYTF.